This T cell receptor (beta chain) was identified in a study of T cell responses to AZD1222 COVID-19 vaccine. Regarding the study as a whole: Spike was spanned by vaccine-associated CD4 TCRs, with dominance at 160-218 and 743-854. Spike-specific TCR breadth and depth rose after two AZD1222 doses. The study sampled repertoires only after the peak T cell response.

Assay: immunoSEQ multiplex PCR; the TCRdb copy retains only in-frame clones and omits some. The data contain some 110,000 clones, approximately 90% of them seen just once; the ten biggest clones take up about 9.1%. As regards this clone: Antigen specificity is unknown.

The junction had 9 bases not matched to a gene; V was cut back by 2 bases and J by 0 bases. Germline lookup yields CDR1 SGDLS and CDR2 YYNGEE. The CDR3 totals 18 residues. The genes are TRBV9 and TRBJ2-1; 9 bases match TRBD2. The clonotype was recovered from an adult in good health. The sample in question was peripheral blood, obtained on day 0 of AZD1222 vaccination. The CDR3 bases are TGTGCCAGCAGCGTCTTGGCTAGCGGGACTAGCTCCTACAATGAGCAGTTCTTC. It codes for CASSVLASGTSSYNEQFF.